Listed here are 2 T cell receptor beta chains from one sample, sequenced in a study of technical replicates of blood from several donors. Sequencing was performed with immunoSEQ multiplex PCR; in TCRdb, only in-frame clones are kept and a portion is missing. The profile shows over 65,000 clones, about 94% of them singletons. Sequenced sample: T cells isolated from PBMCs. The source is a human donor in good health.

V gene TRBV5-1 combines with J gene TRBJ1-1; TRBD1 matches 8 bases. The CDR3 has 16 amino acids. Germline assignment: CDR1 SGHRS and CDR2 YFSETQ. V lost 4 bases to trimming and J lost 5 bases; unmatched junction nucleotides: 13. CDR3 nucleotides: TGCGCCAGCAGCCAACTACCGAAGGACAGGGAAACTGAAGCTTTCTTT. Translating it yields CASSQLPKDRETEAFF.

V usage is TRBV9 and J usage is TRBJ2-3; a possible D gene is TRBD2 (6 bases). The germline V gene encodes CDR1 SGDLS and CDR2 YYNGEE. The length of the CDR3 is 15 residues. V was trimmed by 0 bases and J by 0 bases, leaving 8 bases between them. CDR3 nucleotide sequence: TGTGCCAGCAGCGTAGCGGGGGTTAGCACAGATACGCAGTATTTT. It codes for CASSVAGVSTDTQYF.